This TCR beta chain came from a study of response to subunit inactivated influenza vaccine. TCRdb re-analysed the RT-PCR reads in MiXCR, keeping a single row per CDR3 protein. The table shows 600,000 to 850,000 distinct CDR3 sequences, with 12% to 15% occurring only once. Trimming took off 5 bases at V and 10 bases at J, with 12 bases between the two ends. The CDR3 sequence is 12 residues long. In germline, CDR1 is SGHAT, CDR2 FQNNGV. This clonotype was counted only a few times. This specimen consisted of PBMCs from blood, obtained roughly 2 weeks before vaccination. The J gene is TRBJ2-1, the V gene TRBV11-2; no definite D call. The sequence was obtained from a man aged 45 to 65 who received an inactivated influenza vaccine. The CDR3 DNA sequence: TGTGCCAGCAGCCAAAACGTGGGGGAGCAGTTCTTC. As protein: CASSQNVGEQFF. The full variable domain, with the rest looked up from reference TRBV11-2 and TRBJ2-1, is EAGVAQSPRYKIIEKRQSVAFWCNPISGHATLYWYQQILGQGPKLLIQFQNNGVVDDSQLPKDRFSAERLKGVDSTLKIQPAKLEDSAVYLCASSQNVGEQFFGPGTRLTVL.